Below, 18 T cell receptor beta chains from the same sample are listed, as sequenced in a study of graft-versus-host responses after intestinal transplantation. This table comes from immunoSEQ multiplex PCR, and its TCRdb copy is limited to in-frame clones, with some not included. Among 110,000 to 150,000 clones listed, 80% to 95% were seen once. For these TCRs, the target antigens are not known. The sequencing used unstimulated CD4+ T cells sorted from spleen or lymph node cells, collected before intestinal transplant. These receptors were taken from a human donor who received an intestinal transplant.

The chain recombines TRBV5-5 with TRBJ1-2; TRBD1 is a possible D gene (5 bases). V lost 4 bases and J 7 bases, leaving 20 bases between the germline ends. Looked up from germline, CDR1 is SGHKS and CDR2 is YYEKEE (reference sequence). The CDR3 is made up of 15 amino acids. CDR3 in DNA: TGTGCCAGCAGCGTCGGGGGAGCCTCTACTATTGGCTACACCTTC. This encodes CASSVGGASTIGYTF.

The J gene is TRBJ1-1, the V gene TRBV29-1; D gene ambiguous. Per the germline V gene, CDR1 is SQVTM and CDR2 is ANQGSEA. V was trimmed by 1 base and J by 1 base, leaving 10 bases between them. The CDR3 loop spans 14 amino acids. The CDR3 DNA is TGCAGCGTTGAAGGGACGAGGAGGAACACTGAAGCTTTCTTT. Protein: CSVEGTRRNTEAFF.

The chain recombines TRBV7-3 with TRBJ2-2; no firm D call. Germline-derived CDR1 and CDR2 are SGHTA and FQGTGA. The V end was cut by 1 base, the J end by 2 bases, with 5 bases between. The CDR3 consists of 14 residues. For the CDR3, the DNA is TGTGCCAGCAGCTTAAGCCGCAACACCGGGGAGCTGTTTTTT. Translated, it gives CASSLSRNTGELFF.

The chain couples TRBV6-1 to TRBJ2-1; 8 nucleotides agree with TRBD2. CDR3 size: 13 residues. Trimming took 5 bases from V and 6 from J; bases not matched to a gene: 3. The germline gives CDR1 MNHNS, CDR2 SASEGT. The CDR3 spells CASSSGSGNEQFF. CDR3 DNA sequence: TGTGCCAGCAGTAGCGGGAGCGGCAATGAGCAGTTCTTC.

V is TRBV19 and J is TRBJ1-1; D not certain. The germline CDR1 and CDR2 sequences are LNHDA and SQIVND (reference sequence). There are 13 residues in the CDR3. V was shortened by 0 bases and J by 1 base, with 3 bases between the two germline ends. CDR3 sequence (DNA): TGTGCCAGTAGTATAGAGGGGAACACTGAAGCTTTCTTT. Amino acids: CASSIEGNTEAFF.

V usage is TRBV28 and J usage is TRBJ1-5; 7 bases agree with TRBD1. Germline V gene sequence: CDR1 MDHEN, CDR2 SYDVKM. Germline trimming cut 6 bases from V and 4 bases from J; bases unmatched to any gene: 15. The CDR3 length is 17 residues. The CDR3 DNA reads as TGTGCCAGCAGGTTGATACCTACAGGGGTGAGGAATCAGCCCCAGCATTTT. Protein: CASRLIPTGVRNQPQHF.

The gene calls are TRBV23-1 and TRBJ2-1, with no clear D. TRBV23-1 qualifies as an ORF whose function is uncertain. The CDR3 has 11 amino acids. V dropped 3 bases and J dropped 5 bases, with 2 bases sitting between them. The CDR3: CASSHNNEQFF. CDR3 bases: TGCGCCAGCAGTCACAACAATGAGCAGTTCTTC.

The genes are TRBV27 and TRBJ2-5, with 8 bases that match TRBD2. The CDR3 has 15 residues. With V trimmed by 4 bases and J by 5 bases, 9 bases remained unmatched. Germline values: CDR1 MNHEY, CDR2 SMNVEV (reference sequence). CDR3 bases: TGTGCCAGCAGTTATAACGGGAGGGCCGGGGAGACCCAGTACTTC. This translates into CASSYNGRAGETQYF.

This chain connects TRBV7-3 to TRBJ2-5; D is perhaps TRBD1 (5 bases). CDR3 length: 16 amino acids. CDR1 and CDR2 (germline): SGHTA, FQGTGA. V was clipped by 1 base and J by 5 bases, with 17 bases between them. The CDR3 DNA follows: TGTGCCAGCAGCTTAAATCCGACAGCCGCGCTGGAGACCCAGTACTTC. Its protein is CASSLNPTAALETQYF.

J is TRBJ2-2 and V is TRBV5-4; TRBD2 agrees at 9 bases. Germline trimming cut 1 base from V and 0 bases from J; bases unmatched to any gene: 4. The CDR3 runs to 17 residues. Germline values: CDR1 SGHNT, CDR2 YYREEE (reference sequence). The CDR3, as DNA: TGTGCCAGCAGCTTGCGGGGCGGGAGGGCGAACACCGGGGAGCTGTTTTTT. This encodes CASSLRGGRANTGELFF. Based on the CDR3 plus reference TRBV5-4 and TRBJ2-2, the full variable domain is ETGVTQSPTHLIKTRGQQVTLRCSSQSGHNTVSWYQQALGQGPQFIFQYYREEENGRGNFPPRFSGLQFPNYSSELNVNALELDDSALYLCASSLRGGRANTGELFFGEGSRLTVL.

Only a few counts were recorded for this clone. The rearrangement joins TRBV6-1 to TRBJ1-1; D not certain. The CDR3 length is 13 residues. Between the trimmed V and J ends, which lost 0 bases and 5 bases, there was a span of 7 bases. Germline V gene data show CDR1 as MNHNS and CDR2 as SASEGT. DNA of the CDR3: TGTGCCAGCAGTGAAGCGCTCGGGACTGAAGCTTTCTTT. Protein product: CASSEALGTEAFF.

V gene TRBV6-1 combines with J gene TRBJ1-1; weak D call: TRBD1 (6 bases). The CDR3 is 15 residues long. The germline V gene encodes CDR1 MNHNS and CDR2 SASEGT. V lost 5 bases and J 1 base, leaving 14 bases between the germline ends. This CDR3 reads CASSSLRGANTEAFF. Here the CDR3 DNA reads TGTGCCAGCAGTTCCCTGCGGGGGGCGAACACTGAAGCTTTCTTT.

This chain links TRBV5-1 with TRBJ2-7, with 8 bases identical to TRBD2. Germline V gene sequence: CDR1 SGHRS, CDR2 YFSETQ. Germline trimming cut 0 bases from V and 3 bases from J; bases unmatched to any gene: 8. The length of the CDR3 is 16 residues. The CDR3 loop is CASSLGKAGVYYEQYF. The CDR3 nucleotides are TGCGCCAGCAGCTTGGGTAAAGCGGGAGTCTACTACGAGCAGTACTTC.

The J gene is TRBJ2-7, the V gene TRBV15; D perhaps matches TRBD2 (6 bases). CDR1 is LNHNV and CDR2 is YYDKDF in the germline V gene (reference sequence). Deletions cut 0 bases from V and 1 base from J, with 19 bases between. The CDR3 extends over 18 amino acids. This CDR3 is CATSRDITGGMVSYEQYF. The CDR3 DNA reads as TGTGCCACCAGCAGAGATATTACCGGCGGGATGGTGTCCTACGAGCAGTACTTC.

The CDR3 DNA follows: TGTGCCAGCAGTAACACTGACTCTAGCAATCAGCCCCAGCATTTT. Protein sequence: CASSNTDSSNQPQHF. This chain connects TRBV28 to TRBJ1-5; D remains unclear. V lost 5 bases and J lost 0, with 11 bases in between. CDR1 and CDR2 (germline): MDHEN, SYDVKM. CDR3 size: 15 residues. Full variable domain (rest looked up from reference TRBV28 and TRBJ1-5): DVKVTQSSRYLVKRTGEKVFLECVQDMDHENMFWYRQDPGLGLRLIYFSYDVKMKEKGDIPEGYSVSREKKERFSLILESASTNQTSMYLCASSNTDSSNQPQHFGDGTRLSIL.

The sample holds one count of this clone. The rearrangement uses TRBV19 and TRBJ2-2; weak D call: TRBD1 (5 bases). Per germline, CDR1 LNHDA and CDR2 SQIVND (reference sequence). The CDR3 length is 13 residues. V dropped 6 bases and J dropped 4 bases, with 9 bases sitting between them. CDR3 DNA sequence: TGTGCCAGTAGGACAGCGTCCACCGGGGAGCTGTTTTTT. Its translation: CASRTASTGELFF.

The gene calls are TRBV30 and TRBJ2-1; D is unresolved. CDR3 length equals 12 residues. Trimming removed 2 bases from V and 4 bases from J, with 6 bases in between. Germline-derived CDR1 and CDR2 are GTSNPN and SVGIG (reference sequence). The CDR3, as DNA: TGTGCCTGGAGTCGGTCTTACAATGAGCAGTTCTTC. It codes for CAWSRSYNEQFF.

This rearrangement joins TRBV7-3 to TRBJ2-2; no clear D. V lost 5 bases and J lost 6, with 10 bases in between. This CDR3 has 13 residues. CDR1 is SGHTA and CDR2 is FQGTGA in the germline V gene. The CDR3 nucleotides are TGTGCCAGCAGCCCTACCCAGTCCGGGGAGCTGTTTTTT. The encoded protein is CASSPTQSGELFF. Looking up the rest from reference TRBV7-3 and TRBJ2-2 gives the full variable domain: GAGVSQTPSNKVTEKGKYVELRCDPISGHTALYWYRQSLGQGPEFLIYFQGTGAADDSGLPNDRFFAVRPEGSVSTLKIQRTERGDSAVYLCASSPTQSGELFFGEGSRLTVL.